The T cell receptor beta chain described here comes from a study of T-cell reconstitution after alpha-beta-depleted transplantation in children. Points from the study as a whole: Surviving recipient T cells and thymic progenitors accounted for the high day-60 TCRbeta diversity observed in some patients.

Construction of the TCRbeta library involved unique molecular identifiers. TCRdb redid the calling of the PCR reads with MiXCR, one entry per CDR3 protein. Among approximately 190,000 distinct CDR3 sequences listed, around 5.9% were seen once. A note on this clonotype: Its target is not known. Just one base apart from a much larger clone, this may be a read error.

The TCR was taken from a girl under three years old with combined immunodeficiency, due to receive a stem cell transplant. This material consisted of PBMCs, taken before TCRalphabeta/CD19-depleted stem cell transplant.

The CDR3 DNA is TGTACCAGCAGTTTTGCGGGGGTGGACGGACAGATCTCCTACGAGCAGTACTTC. Its protein product is CTSSFAGVDGQISYEQYF. The V gene is TRBV2, the J gene TRBJ2-7, with D maybe TRBD2 (7 bases). The CDR3 is 18 amino acids. The germline V gene has CDR1 SNHLY and CDR2 FYNNEI.